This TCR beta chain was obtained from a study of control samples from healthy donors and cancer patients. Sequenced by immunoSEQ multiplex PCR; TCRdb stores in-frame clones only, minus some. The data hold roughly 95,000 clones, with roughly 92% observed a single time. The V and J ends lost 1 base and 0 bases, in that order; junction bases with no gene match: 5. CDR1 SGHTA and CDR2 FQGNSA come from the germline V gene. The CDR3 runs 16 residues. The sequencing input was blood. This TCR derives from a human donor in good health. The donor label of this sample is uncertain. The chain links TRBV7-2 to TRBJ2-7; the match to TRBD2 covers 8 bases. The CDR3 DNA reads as TGTGCCAGCAGCTTAGGTCCAGCGGGGGCCTCCTACGAGCAGTACGTC. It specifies CASSLGPAGASYEQYV.